The 24 T cell receptor beta chains below all came from one sample that was sequenced in a study of shared clonotypes between healthy human individuals. This table comes from immunoSEQ multiplex PCR, and its TCRdb copy is limited to in-frame clones, with some not included. The data hold some 1,100,000 clones, with approximately 78% observed a single time. The sample was memory CD4+ T cells from PBMCs. Specified subset: CD45RA-negative fraction. These receptor sequences come from a man aged 18 to 29 in good health. Some clones in this sample may be carry-over from other donors' samples.

The chain is built from TRBV4-1 and TRBJ2-3, with a tentative D call TRBD2 (5 bases). CDR1 and CDR2 from the germline V gene are MGHRA and YSYEKL. This CDR3 spans 13 amino acids. Trimming cost V 1 base and J 5 bases, with 7 bases left between them. The CDR3 is CASSQGEGDTQYF. The CDR3 DNA follows: TGCGCCAGCAGCCAAGGAGAGGGAGATACGCAGTATTTT.

The chain links TRBV7-8 to TRBJ2-3; TRBD2 matches at 8 bases. The germline CDR1 and CDR2 sequences are SGHVS and FQNEAQ. The CDR3 runs 16 residues. V lost 2 bases to trimming and J lost 2 bases; unmatched junction nucleotides: 6. CDR3 DNA: TGTGCCAGCAGCTTATACGGGAGGGTGAACACAGATACGCAGTATTTT. As protein: CASSLYGRVNTDTQYF.

The J gene is TRBJ1-1, the V gene TRBV5-1; 7 positions agree with TRBD1. Germline CDR1 reads SGHRS; CDR2 reads YFSETQ. This CDR3 comprises 16 residues. The J segment lost 2 bases and the V segment lost 0 bases, leaving 7 bases of the junction unmatched. CDR3 in DNA: TGCGCCAGCAGCTTGGCCGGGACAGACGTTAACACTGAAGCTTTCTTT. It yields the protein CASSLAGTDVNTEAFF.

The J gene is TRBJ2-1, the V gene TRBV30; 12 bases match TRBD2. Germline assignment: CDR1 GTSNPN and CDR2 SVGIG (reference sequence). CDR3 size: 15 residues. The trim removed 3 bases at V and 8 bases at J, leaving 8 bases unmatched. Written as DNA, the CDR3 is TGTGCCTGGAGGAGGCTAGCGGGAGGGGTCGATGAGCAGTTCTTC. Protein product: CAWRRLAGGVDEQFF.

There are a few counts of this clone. J is TRBJ2-7 and V is TRBV18; possibly TRBD2 for D (6 bases). Trimming stripped 3 bases from V and 5 bases from J, with 14 bases between. CDR3 length: 14 residues. The germline V gene encodes CDR1 KGHSH and CDR2 LQKENI. CDR3 bases: TGTGCCAGCTCACCGGGGACTGTGGGTGACGAGCAGTACTTC. This encodes CASSPGTVGDEQYF.

This clone was seen a single time. In DNA, the CDR3 is TGTGCCAGCAGCTTAGGAGGGAAAAGGACCGGGGAGCTGTTTTTT. It is translated as CASSLGGKRTGELFF. The chain combines TRBV7-3 with TRBJ2-2, with a possible D match to TRBD2 (6 bases). From germline, CDR1 is SGHTA and CDR2 FQGTGA. With 2 bases removed from V and 5 bases from J, the gap between germline ends came to 12 bases. CDR3 length: 15 residues. Full variable domain (outside the CDR3, taken from reference TRBV7-3 and TRBJ2-2): GAGVSQTPSNKVTEKGKYVELRCDPISGHTALYWYRQSLGQGPEFLIYFQGTGAADDSGLPNDRFFAVRPEGSVSTLKIQRTERGDSAVYLCASSLGGKRTGELFFGEGSRLTVL.

The chain employs TRBV7-2 and TRBJ2-3; no clear D gene. This CDR3 has 12 amino acids. Deletions cut 3 bases from V and 6 bases from J, with 7 bases between. The V gene's germline CDR1 is SGHTA and CDR2 FQGNSA. CDR3 nucleotide sequence: TGTGCCAGCAGCTTCAGTCAGGATACGCAGTATTTT. Its protein product is CASSFSQDTQYF.

This sequence joins TRBV11-1 and TRBJ2-1, with a tentative D call TRBD2 (6 bases). Trimming left V 5 bases short and J 6 bases short, with 14 bases between. There are 14 residues in the CDR3. CDR1 and CDR2 (germline): SGHAT, FQDESV (reference sequence). In nucleotides, the CDR3 is TGTGCCAGCAGCCCCGAGACTAGGGGCAATGAGCAGTTCTTC. Its protein product is CASSPETRGNEQFF.

J is TRBJ2-6 and V is TRBV5-6; D call uncertain. Trimming shortened V by 0 bases and J by 3 bases, and 7 bases separated the two germline ends. Germline CDR1 and CDR2: SGHDT and YYEEEE. The CDR3 spans 15 residues. The CDR3 region is CASSLDLGGANVLTF. CDR3 DNA: TGTGCCAGCAGCTTGGACTTGGGTGGGGCCAACGTCCTGACTTTC.

The rearrangement links TRBV28 to TRBJ2-7; 8 bases are shared with TRBD2. The CDR3 is made up of 15 amino acids. The germline CDR1 and CDR2 sequences are MDHEN and SYDVKM. Trimming at V came to 0 bases and at J to 1 base, leaving 2 bases not matched to a gene. CDR3 nucleotide sequence: TGTGCCAGCAGTTTATGGTCTAGCGGGTCCTACGAGCAGTACTTC. This encodes CASSLWSSGSYEQYF.

This clone has more than one count but fewer than ten. The rearrangement links TRBV29-1 to TRBJ2-1; 12 bases are a match to TRBD2. Germline lookup yields CDR1 SQVTM and CDR2 ANQGSEA. With V trimmed by 4 bases and J by 4 bases, 5 bases remained unmatched. This CDR3 is built from 15 residues. CDR3 region: CSVVLAGGGYNEQFF. Here the CDR3 DNA reads TGCAGCGTTGTACTAGCGGGAGGAGGTTACAATGAGCAGTTCTTC.

The genes are TRBV7-3 and TRBJ2-1, with a weak D call TRBD2 (5 bases). The V end was cut by 8 bases, the J end by 6 bases, with 14 bases between. The CDR3 spans 13 residues. CDR1 is SGHTA and CDR2 is FQGTGA in the germline V gene. The CDR3 here is CASGVATGNEQFF. Written as DNA, the CDR3 is TGTGCCAGCGGGGTAGCGACTGGCAATGAGCAGTTCTTC.

The V call is TRBV10-1, the J call TRBJ1-2; TRBD1 agrees at 7 bases. With V trimmed by 6 bases and J by 5 bases, 6 bases remained unmatched. CDR1 is WNHNN, CDR2 SYGVQD, per germline (reference sequence). The CDR3 is 13 amino acids. The CDR3 DNA follows: TGCGCCAGCAGCTCCGGGACAGCGTATGGCTACACCTTC. Translated: CASSSGTAYGYTF.

This clone came up a few times. The V gene is TRBV5-1, the J gene TRBJ2-5; TRBD2 agrees at 7 bases. J lost 1 base, V lost 1 base, and 7 bases had no gene match. Germline lookup yields CDR1 SGHRS and CDR2 YFSETQ. CDR3 length: 16 residues. CDR3 sequence: CASSLWYGGSQETQYF. The CDR3 DNA sequence: TGCGCCAGCAGCTTGTGGTATGGCGGGAGCCAAGAGACCCAGTACTTC.

This clone appeared a single time. The chain links TRBV11-2 to TRBJ1-5; the D gene is possibly TRBD1 (6 bases). Germline V CDR1 and CDR2: SGHAT, FQNNGV. V was clipped by 5 bases and J by 2 bases, with 13 bases between them. The CDR3 contains 15 residues. The CDR3 loop is CASSPIGGRNQPQHF. The CDR3, as DNA: TGTGCCAGCAGCCCCATAGGGGGACGCAATCAGCCCCAGCATTTT.

The chain recombines TRBV7-3 with TRBJ2-1; tentative D call: TRBD2 (6 bases). V shed 5 bases and J shed 4 bases, with 18 bases lying between them. CDR1 SGHTA and CDR2 FQGTGA come from the germline V gene. The CDR3 runs to 16 residues. CDR3 nucleotide sequence: TGTGCCAGCAGCCCCCGGGCCGGGAGAGTTTACAATGAGCAGTTCTTC. Its translation: CASSPRAGRVYNEQFF.

This sequence joins TRBV29-1 and TRBJ1-1, with D maybe TRBD1 (6 bases). Germline V gene data show CDR1 as SQVTM and CDR2 as ANQGSEA. CDR3 size: 14 residues. Trimming removed 5 bases from V and 3 bases from J, with 16 bases in between. CDR3 DNA: TGCAGCGTTTCCCGGGAGGGGGGGTACACTGAAGCTTTCTTT. Translation: CSVSREGGYTEAFF.

The rearrangement links TRBV18 to TRBJ1-1, with D uncertain. The CDR3 runs to 17 residues. The germline V gene has CDR1 KGHSH and CDR2 LQKENI. V lost 1 base, J lost 1 base, and 16 bases lay in between. The CDR3 nucleotides are TGTGCCAGCTCACCACTTCTCGAGGGAGGATGGAACACTGAAGCTTTCTTT. It encodes CASSPLLEGGWNTEAFF.

The chain carries TRBV11-2 and TRBJ2-5; TRBD1 matches 8 bases. This CDR3 contains 15 residues. V was clipped by 0 bases and J by 7 bases; unmatched bases: 7. The V gene's germline CDR1 is SGHAT and CDR2 FQNNGV. CDR3 nucleotide sequence: TGTGCCAGCAGCTTAGATCTCGCGACAGGGGCGACCCAGTACTTC. This translates into CASSLDLATGATQYF.

The V and J genes are TRBV28 and TRBJ1-2, with D unresolved. This CDR3 spans 15 amino acids. Germline V gene lookup returns CDR1 MDHEN and CDR2 SYDVKM. Trimming removed 3 bases from V and 1 base from J, with 12 bases in between. DNA of the CDR3: TGTGCCAGCAGTTTCCCCCACGGGGATAACTATGGCTACACCTTC. It specifies CASSFPHGDNYGYTF.

This sequence joins TRBV11-2 and TRBJ1-1; maybe TRBD1 (5 bases). The CDR3 totals 14 residues. V was clipped by 3 bases and J by 5 bases, with 13 bases between them. Germline values: CDR1 SGHAT, CDR2 FQNNGV. The CDR3 here is CASSLGPPETEAFF. The CDR3 nucleotides read TGTGCCAGCAGCTTGGGGCCCCCGGAGACTGAAGCTTTCTTT. The full variable domain, with the rest looked up from reference TRBV11-2 and TRBJ1-1, is EAGVAQSPRYKIIEKRQSVAFWCNPISGHATLYWYQQILGQGPKLLIQFQNNGVVDDSQLPKDRFSAERLKGVDSTLKIQPAKLEDSAVYLCASSLGPPETEAFFGQGTRLTVV.

The gene calls are TRBV10-3 and TRBJ1-4; 7 bases map to TRBD1. The CDR3 sequence is 13 residues long. CDR1 is ENHRY, CDR2 SYGVKD, per germline. V lost 6 bases to trimming and J lost 6 bases; unmatched junction nucleotides: 4. The CDR3 DNA reads TGTGCCATCAGGGCAGGGGGGGATGAAAAACTGTTTTTT. Protein: CAIRAGGDEKLFF.

This chain links TRBV2 with TRBJ1-5; D gene unclear. V lost 1 base and J 5 bases, leaving 12 bases between the germline ends. In germline, CDR1 is SNHLY, CDR2 FYNNEI. The CDR3 is 15 amino acids. For the CDR3, the DNA is TGTGCCAGCAGTGAAGGTCGGAGAGGCGATCAGCCCCAGCATTTT. Protein sequence: CASSEGRRGDQPQHF.

The CDR3 nucleotides are TGTGCCAGCAGCTTAAGGGGGGCAGCGTCCAAAAACATTCAGTACTTC. As protein: CASSLRGAASKNIQYF. The chain has TRBV7-9 and TRBJ2-4, with D tentatively TRBD1 or TRBD2 (6 bases each). Per germline, CDR1 SEHNR and CDR2 FQNEAQ (reference sequence). The CDR3 runs to 16 residues. V was pared by 2 bases and J by 2 bases, with 13 bases between.